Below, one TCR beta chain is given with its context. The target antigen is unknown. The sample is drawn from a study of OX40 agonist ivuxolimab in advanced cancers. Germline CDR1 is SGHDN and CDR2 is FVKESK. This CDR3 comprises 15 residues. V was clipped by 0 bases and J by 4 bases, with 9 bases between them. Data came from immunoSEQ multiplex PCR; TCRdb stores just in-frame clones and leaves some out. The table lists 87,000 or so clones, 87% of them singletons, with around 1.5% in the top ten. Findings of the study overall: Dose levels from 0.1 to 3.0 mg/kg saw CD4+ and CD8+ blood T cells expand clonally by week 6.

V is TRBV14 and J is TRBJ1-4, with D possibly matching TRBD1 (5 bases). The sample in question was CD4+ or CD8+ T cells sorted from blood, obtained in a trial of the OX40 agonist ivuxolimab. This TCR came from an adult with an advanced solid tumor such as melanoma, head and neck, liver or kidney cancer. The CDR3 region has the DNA TGTGCCAGCAGCCAAGATGCCGGGGGTAATGAAAAACTGTTTTTT. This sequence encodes CASSQDAGGNEKLFF.